This is a list of T cell receptor beta chains from one sample in a study of STAT5B mutations in CD4+ large granular lymphocyte leukemia. The repertoire was sequenced with immunoSEQ multiplex PCR; TCRdb's copy has only in-frame clones and lacks some. This sample has around 29,000 clones, with 70% to 85% found just once. The sample taken for sequencing was CD4+ T cells from blood buffy coats. Every receptor here comes from a human donor in good health. The CDR3 runs from the conserved cysteine through the conserved F or W. Each record gives: V gene, J gene, CDR3 protein.

TRBV19	TRBJ2-3	CASSITASGGTDTQYF
TRBV4-3	TRBJ1-2	CASSQDISGSEGYTF
TRBV5-5	TRBJ2-2	CASSLWGLHTGELFF
TRBV18	TRBJ2-1	CASSLATPRTGSSYNEQFF
TRBV5-1	TRBJ2-3	CASSTIMDSSTDTQYF
TRBV5-1	TRBJ1-4	CASSRDGPNEKLFF
TRBV4-3	TRBJ1-3	CASSQDLSTNTIYF
TRBV7-8	TRBJ2-6	CASSSQISGANVLTF
TRBV7-2	TRBJ2-5	CASSLGPGQETQYF
TRBV5-5	TRBJ1-3	CASSLWEEGTGSGNTIYF
TRBV7-9	TRBJ2-7	CASSHPGGGHEQYF
TRBV7-2	TRBJ2-1	CASSLGTSGVYNEQFF
TRBV7-2	TRBJ2-5	CASSLEAGARGETQYF
TRBV5-4	TRBJ2-1	CASSQRTSGEYNEQFF
TRBV11-3	TRBJ1-1	CASSQGLNTEAFF